The 18 T cell receptor beta chains below come from one sample, sequenced in a study of shared clonotypes between healthy human individuals. The assay was immunoSEQ multiplex PCR, and TCRdb's table has in-frame clones only and misses some. This table holds roughly 2.5 million clones, just over 90% found once. Material for sequencing was naive CD4+ T cells sorted from blood. Subset specified: CD45RA+ positively selected. These receptors were obtained from a man in his late teens or twenties in good health.

Only one count was recorded for this clone. The rearrangement joins TRBV5-1 to TRBJ2-7; D remains ambiguous. Germline V lookup: CDR1 SGHRS, CDR2 YFSETQ. The CDR3 has 12 residues. V lost 6 bases and J lost 4, with 11 bases in between. The CDR3: CASKAKEYEQYF. For the CDR3, the DNA is TGCGCCAGCAAGGCGAAAGAGTACGAGCAGTACTTC.

The DNA of the CDR3 is TGTGCCATCAGTGATGCAAGGGAGGGCAATCAGCCCCAGCATTTT. This sequence encodes CAISDAREGNQPQHF. The rearrangement links TRBV10-3 to TRBJ1-5; D gene unclear. Trimming shortened V by 3 bases and J by 2 bases, and 11 bases separated the two germline ends. Germline assignment: CDR1 ENHRY and CDR2 SYGVKD. The CDR3 sequence is 15 residues long.

The chain links TRBV15 to TRBJ1-6; the D is unclear. V was trimmed by 5 bases and J by 6 bases, leaving 14 bases between them. From germline, CDR1 is LNHNV and CDR2 YYDKDF (reference sequence). The CDR3 has 15 residues. The CDR3 sequence is CATSQDRVGNSPLHF. CDR3 nucleotides: TGTGCCACCAGCCAAGACCGGGTCGGTAATTCACCCCTCCACTTT.

The rearrangement joins TRBV10-3 to TRBJ2-3; 7 nucleotides line up with TRBD2. Trimming cost V 10 bases and J 5 bases; bases outside gene matches: 9. This CDR3 region has 13 residues. The germline gives CDR1 ENHRY, CDR2 SYGVKD. The CDR3 loop is CASGTTDRDTQYF. The CDR3 DNA is TGTGCCAGCGGGACTACCGACAGAGATACGCAGTATTTT.

The chain uses TRBV29-1 and TRBJ2-1; 8 bases are shared with TRBD2. V gave up 2 bases and J gave up 2 bases; unmatched junction bases: 8. This CDR3 comprises 16 residues. Germline V gene lookup returns CDR1 SQVTM and CDR2 ANQGSEA. The CDR3 region is CSVESMSGSPYNEQFF. The CDR3 nucleotides are TGCAGCGTTGAATCAATGAGCGGGAGTCCCTACAATGAGCAGTTCTTC.

This chain joins TRBV19 and TRBJ2-3; D is possibly TRBD1 (6 bases). The CDR3 is made up of 13 amino acids. The germline CDR1 and CDR2 sequences are LNHDA and SQIVND (reference sequence). The V end was cut by 5 bases, the J end by 5 bases, with 11 bases between. DNA for the CDR3: TGTGCCAGTAGTGCCGAGGGGGAAGATACGCAGTATTTT. It specifies CASSAEGEDTQYF.

Of note for this clone: Other DNA variants within this sample encode the same CDR3. This rearrangement joins TRBV7-2 to TRBJ1-6; D remains unclear. There are 11 residues in the CDR3. V was trimmed by 0 bases and J by 10 bases, leaving 1 base between them. The germline CDR1 and CDR2 sequences are SGHTA and FQGNSA. The CDR3 loop reads CASSLASPLHF. The CDR3 nucleotides are TGTGCCAGCAGCTTAGCCTCACCCCTCCACTTT.

The chain links TRBV18 to TRBJ2-7; D may be TRBD2 (6 bases). The CDR3 covers 16 residues. Germline CDR1 and CDR2: KGHSH and LQKENI. V was clipped by 2 bases and J by 2 bases, with 16 bases between them. CDR3 residues: CASSPSVGGGAYEQYF. As DNA, the CDR3 is TGTGCCAGCTCACCAAGCGTGGGGGGAGGAGCCTACGAGCAGTACTTC.

CDR3 in amino acids: CAWRETGEQYF. As DNA, the CDR3 is TGTGCCTGGAGGGAGACCGGCGAGCAGTACTTC. V and J are TRBV30 and TRBJ2-7; no firm D call. This CDR3 comprises 11 residues. Trimming removed 3 bases from V and 6 bases from J, with 9 bases in between. Germline CDR1 and CDR2: GTSNPN and SVGIG (reference sequence).

This rearrangement joins TRBV18 to TRBJ2-1; TRBD2 agrees at 12 bases. This CDR3 spans 16 amino acids. Germline lookup yields CDR1 KGHSH and CDR2 LQKENI. The V segment lost 3 bases and the J segment 3 bases; nucleotides outside the gene matches: 3. As DNA, the CDR3 is TGTGCCAGCTCACCTACTAGCGGGGGGAACTACAATGAGCAGTTCTTC. The encoded protein is CASSPTSGGNYNEQFF. Combining the CDR3 with reference TRBV18 and TRBJ2-1 gives the whole variable domain NAGVMQNPRHLVRRRGQEARLRCSPMKGHSHVYWYRQLPEEGLKFMVYLQKENIIDESGMPKERFSAEFPKEGPSILRIQQVVRGDSAAYFCASSPTSGGNYNEQFFGPGTRLTVL.

The chain couples TRBV2 to TRBJ1-4; 7 nucleotides line up with TRBD1. V lost 5 bases, J lost 8 bases, and 8 bases stayed unmatched. Germline CDR1 is SNHLY and CDR2 is FYNNEI. There are 14 residues in the CDR3. CDR3 in DNA: TGTGCCAGCAGTCACCCGGGACAGTCCGAAAAACTGTTTTTT. It is translated as CASSHPGQSEKLFF.

The chain recombines TRBV7-3 with TRBJ2-2; perhaps D is TRBD1 or TRBD2 (5 bases each). CDR3 size: 15 residues. Germline V gene sequence: CDR1 SGHTA, CDR2 FQGTGA. V dropped 5 bases and J dropped 4 bases, with 14 bases sitting between them. CDR3 loop: CASSKGELSTGELFF. Here the CDR3 DNA reads TGTGCCAGCAGCAAAGGGGAGTTGAGCACCGGGGAGCTGTTTTTT.

This chain connects TRBV4-2 to TRBJ1-5; D is perhaps TRBD1 (6 bases). This CDR3 region has 15 residues. With 1 base removed from V and 8 bases from J, the gap between germline ends came to 15 bases. CDR1 and CDR2 from the germline V gene are LGHNA and YNFKEQ. The CDR3 DNA sequence: TGTGCCAGCAGCCAAGGGACAGAGGGGACAAAGCCCCAGCATTTT. It yields the protein CASSQGTEGTKPQHF.

Concerning this clone: An end of the junction differs from the germline gene, which may be a read error. The rearrangement links TRBV5-1 to TRBJ1-5, with D unresolved. CDR1 and CDR2 from the germline V gene are SGHRS and YFSETQ. This CDR3 has 14 amino acids. This chain's CDR3 is CASSMGAQDQSQHF. As DNA, the CDR3 is TGCGCCAGCAGCATGGGAGCTCAGGATCAGTCCCAGCATTTT.

With regard to this clone: Additional DNA sequences in this sample encode the identical CDR3. The genes are TRBV10-3 and TRBJ2-7, with TRBD1 matching 11 bases. V lost 5 bases to trimming and J lost 2 bases; unmatched junction nucleotides: 2. CDR3 length equals 14 residues. CDR1 ENHRY and CDR2 SYGVKD come from the germline V gene. This CDR3 reads CAISPGQGAYEQYF. The CDR3 DNA is TGTGCCATCAGTCCGGGACAGGGGGCCTACGAGCAGTACTTC.

V and J are TRBV4-3 and TRBJ1-6; D remains unclear. The germline V gene has CDR1 LGHNA and CDR2 YSLEER. The CDR3 spans 15 residues. V was cut by 0 bases and J by 12 bases, with 15 bases left in between. The CDR3 here is CASSQEEAAGEPLHF. CDR3 nucleotides: TGCGCCAGCAGCCAAGAGGAGGCAGCCGGGGAACCCCTCCACTTT.

The genes are TRBV5-3 and TRBJ1-5; 7 positions match TRBD1. TRBV5-3 belongs to the ORF category, with a function that is uncertain. The CDR3 runs to 20 residues. Unmatched junction bases numbered 24, after V lost 4 bases and J lost 5 bases. The CDR3 here is CARSRSLTYDRALGDQPQHF. The CDR3 nucleotides read TGTGCCAGAAGCCGGTCCCTCACCTATGACAGGGCCCTTGGGGATCAGCCCCAGCATTTT.

Regarding this clone: The sample contains more than one DNA sequence encoding this CDR3. The chain recombines TRBV2 with TRBJ2-3, with a possible D match to TRBD2 (6 bases). The CDR3 totals 13 residues. V was cut by 8 bases and J by 1 base, with 10 bases left in between. The V gene's germline CDR1 is SNHLY and CDR2 FYNNEI. In DNA, the CDR3 is TGTGCCAGCCGGTCGGGGGGCACAGATACGCAGTATTTT. This encodes CASRSGGTDTQYF. The full variable domain, completed using reference TRBV2 and TRBJ2-3, is EPEVTQTPSHQVTQMGQEVILRCVPISNHLYFYWYRQILGQKVEFLVSFYNNEISEKSEIFDDQFSVERPDGSNFTLKIRSTKLEDSAMYFCASRSGGTDTQYFGPGTRLTVL.